These T cell receptor beta chains were read from a single sample in a study of cytomegalovirus exposure and HLA in healthy donors. TCRdb keeps only in-frame clones here, not all; method: immunoSEQ multiplex PCR. The data contain about 140,000 clones, 87% of them singletons. What was sequenced was PBMCs. The receptors originated from a woman aged 25-40 years in good health and CMV-seronegative. The conserved cysteine and the conserved F or W are not part of the CDR3 here.

v_gene: TRBV6-1; CDR3aa: ASSERDLTWTSGEQY
v_gene: TRBV2; CDR3aa: ASSVRSSYNSPLH
v_gene: TRBV30; CDR3aa: AWSQGHYGYT
v_gene: TRBV7-2; CDR3aa: ASSLEGTITDTQY
v_gene: TRBV7-2; CDR3aa: ASSVTGGSDTEAF
v_gene: TRBV2; CDR3aa: ASSGPPGTGWANVLT
v_gene: TRBV21-1; CDR3aa: ARERDRGRLRRTDEQY
v_gene: TRBV6-1; CDR3aa: ASSEEGGGSYNEQF
v_gene: TRBV28; CDR3aa: ASQSQGNTGELF
v_gene: TRBV5-1; CDR3aa: ASSAGLAGGQTQY
v_gene: TRBV28; CDR3aa: ASSTWRIKEQY
v_gene: TRBV27; CDR3aa: ASSLGVGRGEETQY
v_gene: TRBV6-5; CDR3aa: ASSYVGEETQY
v_gene: TRBV7-8; CDR3aa: ASSFERGWSGELF
v_gene: TRBV30; CDR3aa: AATPGDYGYT
v_gene: TRBV6-5; CDR3aa: ASSRQWVSTDTQY